These T cell receptor beta chains were read from a single sample in a study of T cells expressing NK-cell markers. No DNA is given; TCRdb re-called the 5' RACE reads and lists each CDR3 protein once. Recorded for this sample: 350,000 to 500,000 distinct CDR3 sequences. Input material: blood T cells: a sorted CD56 or NKG2C T cell subset, CD4+ or CD8+ T cells, or bulk PBMC T cells (not recorded which). The receptors shown here come from a woman aged 18-70 years in good health. CDR3s include the opening cysteine and the closing phenylalanine or tryptophan.

TRBJ2-7 | TRBV28 | CASSLFQQPYEQYF
TRBJ2-7 | TRBV12-3/TRBV12-4 | CASSPTGASSYEQYF
TRBJ1-1 | TRBV7-2 | CASSYSTGIGAFF
TRBJ1-5 | TRBV12-3/TRBV12-4 | CASSWTGRGNQPQHF
TRBJ2-2 | TRBV7-2 | CASSLGFGANTGELFF
TRBJ1-2 | TRBV6-1 | CASRMNRATFYGYTF
TRBJ1-1 | TRBV7-9 | CASSLEAGISEAFF
TRBJ2-1 | TRBV3-1 | CASSQRGGRAKNEQFF
TRBJ2-2 | TRBV29-1 | CSVQGAGELFF
TRBJ2-7 | TRBV12-3/TRBV12-4 | CASSLRTSGSGEQYF